This T cell receptor (beta chain) was sequenced in a study of blood T cell repertoires in COVID-19. Study context: Material from acute and convalescent COVID-19 was sourced from the United States, Italy and Spain. The analysed material was cDNA or gDNA that came from T cells, B-cell-depleted T cells, or PBMCs.

Per the original methods: It was from reference gene primer amplification that nucleated cell counts were estimated. Libraries were prepared by immunoSEQ multiplex PCR; TCRdb keeps only in-frame clonotypes and omits some of them. From that table come the V and J calls and clone size; the DNA was used to work out D and trimming. The sample records roughly 220,000 clones, 75% to 85% being singletons. The length of the CDR3 is 12 residues. Germline V lookup: CDR1 LGHDT, CDR2 YNNKEL (reference sequence). V lost 3 bases, J lost 10 bases, and 12 bases lay in between. Sequencing input: peripheral blood. J is TRBJ1-1 and V is TRBV3-1 (or the pseudogene TRBV3-2); D is possibly TRBD1 (6 bases). This sequence originates from a woman of 80 years or more with COVID-19, enrolled during active disease. CDR3 protein: CASSHGQRLAFF. Written as DNA, the CDR3 is TGTGCCAGCAGCCATGGACAGCGTCTAGCTTTCTTT.